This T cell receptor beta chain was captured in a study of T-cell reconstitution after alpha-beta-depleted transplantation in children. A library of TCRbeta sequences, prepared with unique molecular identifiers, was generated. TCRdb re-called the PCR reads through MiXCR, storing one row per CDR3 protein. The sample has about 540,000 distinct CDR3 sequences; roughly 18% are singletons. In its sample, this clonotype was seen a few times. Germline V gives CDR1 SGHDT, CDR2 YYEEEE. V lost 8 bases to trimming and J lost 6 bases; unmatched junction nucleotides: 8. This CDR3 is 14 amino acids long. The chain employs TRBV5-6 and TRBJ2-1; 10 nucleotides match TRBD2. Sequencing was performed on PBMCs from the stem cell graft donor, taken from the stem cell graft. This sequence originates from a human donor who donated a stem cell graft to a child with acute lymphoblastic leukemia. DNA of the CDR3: TGTGCCAGTACACCCAGGACTAGCGGCAATGAGCAGTTCTTC. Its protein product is CASTPRTSGNEQFF.